These 21 T cell receptor beta chains originate from one sample sequenced in a study of cytomegalovirus exposure and HLA in healthy donors. Generated by immunoSEQ multiplex PCR, the TCRdb table keeps only in-frame clones and is missing some. The sample holds about 120,000 clones, 88% seen once. The sequenced sample consisted of PBMCs. These receptors all come from a young man in good health and CMV-seropositive.

The rearrangement uses TRBV12-5 and TRBJ1-1; weak D call: TRBD1 (5 bases). CDR3 length: 15 amino acids. V lost 7 bases, J lost 4 bases, and 19 bases lay in between. In germline, CDR1 is LGHNT, CDR2 FRNRAP. The CDR3 sequence: CASAYRVPGGTEAFF. The CDR3 nucleotides are TGTGCTAGTGCCTACCGGGTCCCCGGGGGCACTGAAGCTTTCTTT.

The chain employs TRBV19 and TRBJ1-2; tentative D call: TRBD1 (5 bases). The V end was cut by 9 bases, the J end by 4 bases, with 27 bases between. Germline V lookup: CDR1 LNHDA, CDR2 SQIVND (reference sequence). This CDR3 comprises 17 residues. The chain's CDR3 is CASTIIWAGGRIYGYTF. The CDR3 DNA reads as TGTGCCAGCACCATTATTTGGGCCGGGGGTAGGATCTATGGCTACACCTTC.

The gene calls are TRBV6-1 and TRBJ2-7, with D possibly being TRBD2 (6 bases). Germline-derived CDR1 and CDR2 are MNHNS and SASEGT. V was cut by 5 bases and J by 4 bases, with 18 bases left in between. The CDR3 length is 15 residues. The CDR3 sequence: CASSSLGAGLYEQYF. CDR3 nucleotide sequence: TGTGCCAGCAGTAGCCTCGGGGCGGGGCTGTACGAGCAGTACTTC.

This clone was recorded once. The genes are TRBV15 and TRBJ2-3, with 9 bases aligning to TRBD2. With V trimmed by 4 bases and J by 2 bases, 10 bases remained unmatched. This CDR3 spans 17 amino acids. In germline, CDR1 is LNHNV, CDR2 YYDKDF (reference sequence). The CDR3 here is CATSTGRAGGTTDTQYF. CDR3 coding DNA: TGTGCCACCAGCACCGGGCGAGCGGGGGGAACCACAGATACGCAGTATTTT.

The V gene is TRBV7-9, the J gene TRBJ1-2; 8 positions match TRBD1. V was pared by 4 bases and J by 7 bases, with 14 bases of the junction left unmatched. CDR3 length equals 16 residues. Germline V gene data show CDR1 as SEHNR and CDR2 as FQNEAQ (reference sequence). The CDR3, as DNA: TGTGCCAGCAGCTCAACTTTGGGGCAGGGGGCCTTTGGCTACACCTTC. Translated: CASSSTLGQGAFGYTF.

CDR3 residues: CSVQSNYGYTF. For the CDR3, the DNA is TGCAGCGTACAGTCTAACTATGGCTACACCTTC. V is TRBV29-1 and J is TRBJ1-2; D uncertain. CDR1 and CDR2 from the germline V gene are SQVTM and ANQGSEA. Trimming left V 6 bases short and J 0 bases short, with 5 bases between. The CDR3 covers 11 residues.

V usage is TRBV5-5 and J usage is TRBJ1-1; TRBD1 aligns across 7 bases. V was clipped by 4 bases and J by 5 bases; unmatched bases: 8. The CDR3 consists of 14 residues. The V gene's germline CDR1 is SGHKS and CDR2 YYEKEE (reference sequence). The chain's CDR3 is CASSTRGRGTEAFF. For the CDR3, the DNA is TGTGCCAGCAGCACTAGGGGGCGAGGGACTGAAGCTTTCTTT.

The chain employs TRBV11-2 and TRBJ1-2, with TRBD1 matching 7 bases. This CDR3 region has 14 residues. With 5 bases clipped from V and 9 bases from J, the junction kept 12 bases outside the gene matches. Germline values: CDR1 SGHAT, CDR2 FQNNGV. The CDR3: CASSQLRDSESYTF. The CDR3 nucleotides read TGTGCCAGCAGCCAACTTCGGGACAGTGAAAGCTACACCTTC.

The chain couples TRBV27 to TRBJ2-7, with TRBD2 identical over 7 bases. The J segment lost 2 bases and the V segment lost 4 bases, leaving 8 bases of the junction unmatched. The CDR3 consists of 15 residues. CDR1 MNHEY and CDR2 SMNVEV come from the germline V gene (reference sequence). In DNA, the CDR3 is TGTGCCAGCAGTTCACTCGGGGGGTCAACCTACGAGCAGTACTTC. It encodes CASSSLGGSTYEQYF.

The chain is built from TRBV2 and TRBJ2-1; 8 nucleotides line up with TRBD2. Germline V gene data show CDR1 as SNHLY and CDR2 as FYNNEI. The CDR3 sequence is 16 residues long. V lost 7 bases and J lost 0; bases outside the gene matches: 8. The CDR3 bases are TGTGCCAGCACCTCCTTAGCGGGGAGCTCCTACAATGAGCAGTTCTTC. Its protein product is CASTSLAGSSYNEQFF.

This clone has more than one count but fewer than ten. The rearrangement links TRBV28 to TRBJ2-1, with a tentative D call TRBD2 (6 bases). V dropped 4 bases and J dropped 7 bases, with 11 bases sitting between them. CDR1 is MDHEN, CDR2 SYDVKM, per germline. The CDR3 has 13 residues. The CDR3 protein is CASSWRRENEQFF. The CDR3 DNA reads as TGTGCCAGCAGTTGGAGGAGGGAAAATGAGCAGTTCTTC.

The gene calls are TRBV5-6 and TRBJ1-2; 7 bases match TRBD1. The CDR3 contains 14 residues. Germline V CDR1 and CDR2: SGHDT, YYEEEE. V was pared by 2 bases and J by 4 bases, with 5 bases of the junction left unmatched. The CDR3: CASSLSGTAYGYTF. The CDR3, as DNA: TGTGCCAGCAGCTTATCCGGGACAGCCTATGGCTACACCTTC.

The chain uses TRBV5-6 and TRBJ2-2, with D uncertain. Germline V gene lookup returns CDR1 SGHDT and CDR2 YYEEEE. The V and J ends lost 0 bases and 2 bases respectively, with 11 bases between them. This CDR3 is built from 16 residues. CDR3: CASSLVSVSNTGELFF. In nucleotides, the CDR3 is TGTGCCAGCAGCTTGGTGTCTGTGAGTAACACCGGGGAGCTGTTTTTT. The full variable domain, rest sourced from reference TRBV5-6 and TRBJ2-2, is DAGVTQSPTHLIKTRGQQVTLRCSPKSGHDTVSWYQQALGQGPQFIFQYYEEEERQRGNFPDRFSGHQFPNYSSELNVNALLLGDSALYLCASSLVSVSNTGELFFGEGSRLTVL.

The gene calls are TRBV30 and TRBJ1-1, with TRBD1 matching over 7 bases. The CDR3 loop spans 17 amino acids. V dropped 0 bases and J dropped 1; count of bases not matched to a gene: 11. The V gene's germline CDR1 is GTSNPN and CDR2 SVGIG (reference sequence). CDR3 nucleotide sequence: TGTGCCTGGAGTGTTAAGGGGGCGCATTGGGGGAACACTGAAGCTTTCTTT. Translated: CAWSVKGAHWGNTEAFF.

Written as DNA, the CDR3 is TGTGCCAGCAGTAAACTCGGGGAAACTGGTGGCTACACCTTC. Protein sequence: CASSKLGETGGYTF. The gene calls are TRBV6-1 and TRBJ1-2; unclear D gene. V dropped 5 bases and J dropped 7 bases, with 17 bases sitting between them. This CDR3 region has 14 residues. Germline loops: CDR1 MNHNS, CDR2 SASEGT.

The V gene is TRBV12-2, the J gene TRBJ1-2. TRBV12-2 is reported as a pseudogene. This CDR3 region has 15 residues. DNA of the CDR3: TGTGCAAGTCGCTTAGAATGCCAGATGGAGGGCGGCTACACCTTC. Translating it yields CASRLECQMEGGYTF.

This clone was counted between two and nine times. The chain joins TRBV20-1 to TRBJ1-2, with unresolved D. V was shortened by 5 bases and J by 5 bases, with 9 bases between the two germline ends. This CDR3 has 11 residues. Germline CDR1 reads DFQATT; CDR2 reads SNEGSKA (reference sequence). DNA of the CDR3: TGCAGTGCTCCCGGTTTGTATGGCTACACCTTC. This gives the protein CSAPGLYGYTF.

The chain combines TRBV5-6 with TRBJ2-7; a possible D gene is TRBD2 (5 bases). Germline V gives CDR1 SGHDT, CDR2 YYEEEE. V was shortened by 2 bases and J by 6 bases, with 15 bases between the two germline ends. The CDR3 covers 14 residues. CDR3 DNA sequence: TGTGCCAGCAGCTTACTACAGAATCGGGGCGAGCAGTACTTC. It is translated as CASSLLQNRGEQYF.

The chain joins TRBV21-1 to TRBJ2-3; the table's TRBD2 call for D was not verified on the DNA. TRBV21-1 is a known pseudogene. The CDR3 is 16 residues long. The CDR3 loop is CASSIHTGGWLDTQYF. CDR3 nucleotides: TGTGCCAGCAGCATACACACGGGGGGGTGGCTGGATACGCAGTATTTT.

The chain recombines TRBV4-1 with TRBJ2-3, with a tentative D call TRBD2 (5 bases). Germline V gene lookup returns CDR1 MGHRA and CDR2 YSYEKL. V was shortened by 4 bases and J by 4 bases, with 12 bases between the two germline ends. The CDR3 loop spans 14 amino acids. CDR3 region: CASSPRRAADTQYF. CDR3 sequence (DNA): TGCGCCAGCAGCCCACGGCGGGCGGCAGATACGCAGTATTTT.

The CDR3 loop reads CASSLGQQHNEKLFF. The CDR3, as DNA: TGTGCCAGCAGCCTTGGACAGCAGCATAATGAAAAACTGTTTTTT. The genes are TRBV7-8 and TRBJ1-4; perhaps TRBD1 as D (6 bases). The CDR3 has 15 amino acids. Trimming removed 5 bases at V and 4 bases at J, with 14 bases between. Germline V gene data show CDR1 as SGHVS and CDR2 as FQNEAQ.